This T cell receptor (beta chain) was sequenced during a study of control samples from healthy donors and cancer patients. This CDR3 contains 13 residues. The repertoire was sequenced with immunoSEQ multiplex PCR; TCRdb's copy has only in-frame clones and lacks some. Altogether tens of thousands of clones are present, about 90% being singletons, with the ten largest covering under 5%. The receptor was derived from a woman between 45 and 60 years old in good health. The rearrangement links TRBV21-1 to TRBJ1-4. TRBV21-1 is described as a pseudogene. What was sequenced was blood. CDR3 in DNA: TGTGCCAGCGGTCTCGGTCGAAATGAAAAACTGTTTTTT. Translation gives CASGLGRNEKLFF.